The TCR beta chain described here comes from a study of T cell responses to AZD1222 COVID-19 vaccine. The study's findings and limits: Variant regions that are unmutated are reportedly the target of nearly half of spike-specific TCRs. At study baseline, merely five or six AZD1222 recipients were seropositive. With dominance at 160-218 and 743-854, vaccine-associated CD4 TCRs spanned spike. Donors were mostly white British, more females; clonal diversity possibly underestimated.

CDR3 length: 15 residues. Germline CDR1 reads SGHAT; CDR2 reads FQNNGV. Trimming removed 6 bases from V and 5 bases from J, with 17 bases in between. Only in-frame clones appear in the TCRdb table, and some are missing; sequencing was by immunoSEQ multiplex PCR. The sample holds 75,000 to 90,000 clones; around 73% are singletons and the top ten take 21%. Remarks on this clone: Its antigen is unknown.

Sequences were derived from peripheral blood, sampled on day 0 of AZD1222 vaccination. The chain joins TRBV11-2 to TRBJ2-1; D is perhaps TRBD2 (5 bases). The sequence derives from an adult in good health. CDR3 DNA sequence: TGTGCCAGCAGTCGGAGAGGGCTCGGAAACAATGAGCAGTTCTTC. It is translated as CASSRRGLGNNEQFF.